This is a list of T cell receptor beta chains from one sample in a study of cytomegalovirus exposure and HLA in healthy donors. TCRdb's table, derived via immunoSEQ multiplex PCR, lists solely in-frame clones and lacks some. The repertoire holds 150,000 to 200,000 clones, with 75% as singletons. The sequenced sample was PBMCs. Receptor source: a male donor in good health and CMV-seronegative. Both conserved end residues are part of each CDR3. A D gene is named only where the DNA matches it firmly. A clone size is listed for some rows: how often the clone was seen (once, few, many), or a class if it is expanded.

DNA: TGTGCCAGCAAGATTGAACAGCTCACCTACGAGCAGTACTTC
CDR3: CASKIEQLTYEQYF
D: NA
V: TRBV6-4
J: TRBJ2-7
size: few

DNA: TGTGCCAGCAGCTTAACGGGACTAGCGGGGGGAACAGATACGCAGTATTTT
CDR3: CASSLTGLAGGTDTQYF
D: TRBD2
V: TRBV7-9
J: TRBJ2-3
size: NA

DNA: TGTGCCAGCAGTTACTCCCTGGGACTTAGCACAGATACGCAGTATTTT
CDR3: CASSYSLGLSTDTQYF
D: NA
V: TRBV6-5
J: TRBJ2-3
size: NA

DNA: TGTGCCAGTACTCTTATGGGGGGCAATGAGCAGTTCTTC
CDR3: CASTLMGGNEQFF
D: NA
V: TRBV19
J: TRBJ2-1
size: NA

DNA: TGTGCCTGGACCCGAGAACCCAATGGCTACACCTTC
CDR3: CAWTREPNGYTF
D: NA
V: TRBV30
J: TRBJ1-2
size: NA

DNA: TGTGCCTGGAGTCGTCAGGGCAATCAGCCCCAGCATTTT
CDR3: CAWSRQGNQPQHF
D: NA
V: TRBV30
J: TRBJ1-5
size: NA

DNA: TGTGCCAGCAGGGCGAGCGGGGACCGCACAGATACGCAGTATTTT
CDR3: CASRASGDRTDTQYF
D: TRBD2
V: TRBV2
J: TRBJ2-3
size: NA

DNA: TGTGCCAGCAGGGCGGACAGGGAAATCAATGAGCAGTTCTTC
CDR3: CASRADREINEQFF
D: TRBD1
V: TRBV6-1
J: TRBJ2-1
size: NA

DNA: TGTGCCAGCAGCTTAGACGGGAGCTCCTACAATGAGCAGTTCTTC
CDR3: CASSLDGSSYNEQFF
D: NA
V: TRBV7-2
J: TRBJ2-1
size: few

DNA: TGTGCCAGCAGTGGACAGCTGAACACTGAAGCTTTCTTT
CDR3: CASSGQLNTEAFF
D: NA
V: TRBV2
J: TRBJ1-1
size: NA

DNA: TGTGCCAGCAGGTTATGGGTTGGACAGGGGGTCTACGAGCAGTACTTC
CDR3: CASRLWVGQGVYEQYF
D: TRBD1
V: TRBV28
J: TRBJ2-7
size: NA

DNA: TGTGCCAGCAGTTTAACGGAGGGATCCTACAATGAGCAGTTCTTC
CDR3: CASSLTEGSYNEQFF
D: NA
V: TRBV27
J: TRBJ2-1
size: NA

DNA: TGTGCCAGCAGCTCGGGACATCGGGAGACCCAGTACTTC
CDR3: CASSSGHRETQYF
D: NA
V: TRBV7-3
J: TRBJ2-5
size: NA

DNA: TGTGCCAGTAGTATTGGGGGCGGCGAGCAGTACTTC
CDR3: CASSIGGGEQYF
D: NA
V: TRBV19
J: TRBJ2-7
size: many

DNA: TGTGCCAGCAGCACCCGACTAGCCACAGATACGCAGTATTTT
CDR3: CASSTRLATDTQYF
D: TRBD2
V: TRBV9
J: TRBJ2-3
size: NA

DNA: TGTGCCAGCAGTGGAGACAGGGGGAGTGCTTTCTTT
CDR3: CASSGDRGSAFF
D: TRBD1
V: TRBV6-6
J: TRBJ1-1
size: NA

DNA: TGTGCCAGCAGTGCAAACACAGATACGCAGTATTTT
CDR3: CASSANTDTQYF
D: NA
V: TRBV2
J: TRBJ2-3
size: NA

DNA: TGTGCCAGTAGTCCGACAGGCCTGGGCTACACCTTC
CDR3: CASSPTGLGYTF
D: NA
V: TRBV19
J: TRBJ1-2
size: NA

DNA: TGTGCCAGTAGTAGGGACTTCTCCTACGAGCAGTACTTC
CDR3: CASSRDFSYEQYF
D: NA
V: TRBV19
J: TRBJ2-7
size: NA

DNA: TGTGCCAGCACCGAAGGGACTCCCACCCAGCCCCAGCATTTT
CDR3: CASTEGTPTQPQHF
D: NA
V: TRBV2
J: TRBJ1-5
size: NA

DNA: TGTGCCAGCAGTCTCGACGGGACAGGGATGGAGGGCTACACCTTC
CDR3: CASSLDGTGMEGYTF
D: TRBD1
V: TRBV6-6
J: TRBJ1-2
size: NA

DNA: TGTGCCAGCACCCCCTCGCAGGGGGTATATGATTCACCCCTCCACTTT
CDR3: CASTPSQGVYDSPLHF
D: TRBD1
V: TRBV28
J: TRBJ1-6
size: few

DNA: TGTGCCAGCAGTTACTCCGCAGGGGGCAATGAAAAACTGTTTTTT
CDR3: CASSYSAGGNEKLFF
D: TRBD1
V: TRBV6-5
J: TRBJ1-4
size: NA

DNA: TGTGCCAGCCCAAAAGGAGGAGGGATTCCTAGCACAGATACGCAGTATTTT
CDR3: CASPKGGGIPSTDTQYF
D: NA
V: TRBV28
J: TRBJ2-3
size: NA

DNA: TGTGCCAGCAGTTATAACAGGGGCACTGAAGCTTTCTTT
CDR3: CASSYNRGTEAFF
D: TRBD1
V: TRBV6-5
J: TRBJ1-1
size: NA

DNA: TGTGCCAGCAGTTTGGCCGACAGGGACACTGAAGCTTTCTTT
CDR3: CASSLADRDTEAFF
D: TRBD1
V: TRBV28
J: TRBJ1-1
size: NA

DNA: TGTGCCAGCAGCCTTTTACAGGGAACCCTCCACTTT
CDR3: CASSLLQGTLHF
D: NA
V: TRBV5-6
J: TRBJ1-6
size: NA

DNA: TGCGCCAGCAGTTTGGTAAAGGGACTGGAGACCCAGTACTTC
CDR3: CASSLVKGLETQYF
D: NA
V: TRBV5-1
J: TRBJ2-5
size: NA

DNA: TGTGCCAGCAGTTTACGCGGGACAGGGATCCTCCGTGTGGCTTTCTTT
CDR3: CASSLRGTGILRVAFF
D: TRBD1
V: TRBV28
J: TRBJ1-1
size: NA

DNA: TGCGCCAGTAATCAGGGGGCGCGAGCCTATGGCTACACCTTC
CDR3: CASNQGARAYGYTF
D: TRBD1
V: TRBV10-2
J: TRBJ1-2
size: NA

DNA: TGTGCCAGCAGCCCACGACTAGCGGGAGGGAGCTCCTACAATGAGCAGTTCTTC
CDR3: CASSPRLAGGSSYNEQFF
D: TRBD2
V: TRBV4-2
J: TRBJ2-1
size: NA

DNA: TGTGCCAGCAGCGTAGTCCAGGGGAACACCGGGGAGCTGTTTTTT
CDR3: CASSVVQGNTGELFF
D: NA
V: TRBV27
J: TRBJ2-2
size: NA

DNA: TGTGCCAGCAGCGGAGGGACAGGGACCAGCAATCAGCCCCAGCATTTT
CDR3: CASSGGTGTSNQPQHF
D: TRBD1
V: TRBV9
J: TRBJ1-5
size: once

DNA: TGTGCCAGCAGTTATGGACTAGCCTACGAGCAGTACTTC
CDR3: CASSYGLAYEQYF
D: TRBD2
V: TRBV27
J: TRBJ2-7
size: NA

DNA: TGTGCCAGCAGGTCCGCGGGGGCCAATGAGCAGTTCTTC
CDR3: CASRSAGANEQFF
D: NA
V: TRBV27
J: TRBJ2-1
size: NA

DNA: TGCGCCAGCAGCCAAGAGGGACTAGCGCGGTATATCGCTAATGAGCAGTTCTTC
CDR3: CASSQEGLARYIANEQFF
D: TRBD2
V: TRBV4-1
J: TRBJ2-1
size: few

DNA: TGCAGTCCGGGGGGCTATGGCTACACCTTC
CDR3: CSPGGYGYTF
D: NA
V: TRBV20-1
J: TRBJ1-2
size: NA

DNA: TGTGCCAGCAGCTCACCAGGGTCTAGAACAGATACGCAGTATTTT
CDR3: CASSSPGSRTDTQYF
D: NA
V: TRBV11-2
J: TRBJ2-3
size: NA

DNA: TGTGCCAGCATCCGGGGGGGCGCGGATAACGAGCAGTACTTC
CDR3: CASIRGGADNEQYF
D: TRBD2
V: TRBV7-9
J: TRBJ2-7
size: NA

DNA: TGTGCCAGCCTATACCGGTCCCGCGGGCCCTACGAGCAGTACTTC
CDR3: CASLYRSRGPYEQYF
D: NA
V: TRBV28
J: TRBJ2-7
size: NA

DNA: TGTGCCAGCAGCTTGGATGGGACAAGCTACAATGAGCAGTTCTTC
CDR3: CASSLDGTSYNEQFF
D: NA
V: TRBV5-5
J: TRBJ2-1
size: NA

DNA: TGTGCTAGTGGTTACCCGCGACTAGCGGGGGGGCCCTCAGATACGCAGTATTTT
CDR3: CASGYPRLAGGPSDTQYF
D: TRBD2
V: TRBV12-5
J: TRBJ2-3
size: NA

DNA: TGTGCCAGCAGTGAAAGACAGGCGAACTATGGCTACACCTTC
CDR3: CASSERQANYGYTF
D: NA
V: TRBV6-1
J: TRBJ1-2
size: NA

DNA: TGTGCCAGCAGCGGAGGAGGAAGGCAGCCCCAGCATTTT
CDR3: CASSGGGRQPQHF
D: NA
V: TRBV28
J: TRBJ1-5
size: NA

DNA: TGTGCCTGGAGTGGACAGGGAAGCACTGAAGCTTTCTTT
CDR3: CAWSGQGSTEAFF
D: TRBD1
V: TRBV30
J: TRBJ1-1
size: NA

DNA: TGTGCCAGTCGGTTGTCGGGTAATCCCTCCACTGAAGCTTTCTTT
CDR3: CASRLSGNPSTEAFF
D: NA
V: TRBV27
J: TRBJ1-1
size: NA

DNA: TGTGCCAGTACACAGGACGGGAACACCGGGGAGCTGTTTTTT
CDR3: CASTQDGNTGELFF
D: NA
V: TRBV19
J: TRBJ2-2
size: few

DNA: TGCGCCAGCAGCCAAGACATGTATGGCTACACCTTC
CDR3: CASSQDMYGYTF
D: NA
V: TRBV4-1
J: TRBJ1-2
size: NA

DNA: TGTGCCAGCAGCGCTCGACAGGCCGAAAACATTCAGTACTTC
CDR3: CASSARQAENIQYF
D: NA
V: TRBV9
J: TRBJ2-4
size: once

DNA: TGTGCCAGCAGTTACACTAGCGGGAGGACCACAGATACGCAGTATTTT
CDR3: CASSYTSGRTTDTQYF
D: TRBD2
V: TRBV6-5
J: TRBJ2-3
size: NA

DNA: TGTGCCAGCAGCTTAACAGGGGAATATGGCTACACCTTC
CDR3: CASSLTGEYGYTF
D: TRBD1
V: TRBV7-9
J: TRBJ1-2
size: NA